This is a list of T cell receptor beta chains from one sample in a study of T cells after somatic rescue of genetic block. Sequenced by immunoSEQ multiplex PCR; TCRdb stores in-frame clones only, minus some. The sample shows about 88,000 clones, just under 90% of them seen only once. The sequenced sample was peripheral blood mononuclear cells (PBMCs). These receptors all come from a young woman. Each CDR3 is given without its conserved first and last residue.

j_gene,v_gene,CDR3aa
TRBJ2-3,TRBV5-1,ASSSSGWAQPSTDTQY
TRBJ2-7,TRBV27,ASSLLGTLGSYEQY
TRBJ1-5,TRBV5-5,ASSAQTGTAQQPQH
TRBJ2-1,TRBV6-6,ASTEGAGYNEQF
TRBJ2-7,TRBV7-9,ASSAGLAGGPYEQY
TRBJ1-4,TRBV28,ASSPTGIYNEKLF
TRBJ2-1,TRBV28,ASSLAGPDNEQF
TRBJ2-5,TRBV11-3,ASSLERRDPPEEQY
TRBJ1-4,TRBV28,ASSRFEDEKLF
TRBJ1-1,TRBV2,ASTWGSTEAF
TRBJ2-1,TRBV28,ASSFPPPEDSMIQF
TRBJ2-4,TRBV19,ASSTRGLAEIAKNIQY
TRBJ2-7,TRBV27,ASSPGTGLSYEQY
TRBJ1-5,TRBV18,ASSPQTAPRDYQPQH
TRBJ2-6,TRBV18,ASSPLSKNTGANVLT
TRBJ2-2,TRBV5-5,ASRDGTVNTGELF
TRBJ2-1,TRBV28,ASSASGRAWEQF
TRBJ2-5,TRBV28,ASSSRTGVETQY
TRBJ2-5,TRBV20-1,SASEQETQY
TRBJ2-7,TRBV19,ASSIAKADSYEQY
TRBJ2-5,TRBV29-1,SVDGTAEETQY
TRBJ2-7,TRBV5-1,ASSRNTVQGGLYEQY